Presented here are 16 T cell receptor beta chains from one specimen sequenced in a study of OX40 agonist ivuxolimab in advanced cancers. Clones were read by immunoSEQ multiplex PCR, and TCRdb kept only the in-frame ones, dropping some. The repertoire includes under 80,000 clones, 75% to 90% of them detected once, and approximately 2.2% sits in the top ten. Sequences were derived from CD4+ or CD8+ T cells sorted from blood, sampled in a trial of the OX40 agonist ivuxolimab. The source is an adult with an advanced solid tumor such as melanoma, head and neck, liver or kidney cancer.

This clone appeared a single time. The genes are TRBV19 and TRBJ2-2; TRBD2 matches 12 bases. Germline CDR1 is LNHDA and CDR2 is SQIVND (reference sequence). The CDR3 length is 14 residues. Trimming removed 8 bases from V and 7 bases from J; junction bases left unmatched: 5. CDR3 region: CASSRLAGDGELFF. DNA of the CDR3: TGTGCCAGTTCCAGACTAGCGGGAGACGGGGAGCTGTTTTTT.

The genes are TRBV5-1 and TRBJ1-1; TRBD1 aligns across 11 bases. The CDR3 is 14 residues long. Trimming removed 3 bases from V and 8 bases from J; junction bases left unmatched: 6. Germline CDR1 and CDR2: SGHRS and YFSETQ. The CDR3 coding sequence is TGCGCCAGCAGCTCGGACAGGGGGCTTCGGGAAGCTTTCTTT. As protein: CASSSDRGLREAFF.

The V call is TRBV7-8, the J call TRBJ2-7; D unclear. Trimming took 1 base from V and 3 from J, leaving 10 bases between them. Germline-derived CDR1 and CDR2 are SGHVS and FQNEAQ. The CDR3 loop spans 14 amino acids. CDR3 DNA: TGTGCCAGCAGCTTAGTTGCATATGGCTACGAGCAGTACTTC. Translating gives CASSLVAYGYEQYF.

This clone was observed a single time. The CDR3 DNA reads as TGTGCCAGCACCCTCATCCAGCGGGAGAGGATAGATACGCAGTATTTT. Encoded protein: CASTLIQRERIDTQYF. The genes are TRBV2 and TRBJ2-3; 8 nucleotides align to TRBD2. J gave up 5 bases and V 7 bases, and 14 bases lay outside the gene matches. Per the germline V gene, CDR1 is SNHLY and CDR2 is FYNNEI. The CDR3 consists of 16 residues.

This sequence joins TRBV28 and TRBJ2-7, with TRBD1 matching over 10 bases. The CDR3 covers 14 residues. V lost 6 bases to trimming and J lost 12 bases; unmatched junction nucleotides: 14. Germline values: CDR1 MDHEN, CDR2 SYDVKM. In nucleotides, the CDR3 is TGTGCCAGCAGCACAGTTCTCATGGGACAGGGGTGGTACTTC. Protein product: CASSTVLMGQGWYF.

The gene calls are TRBV14 and TRBJ2-7; D unclear. The CDR3 loop spans 11 amino acids. Germline CDR1 is SGHDN and CDR2 is FVKESK. The V end was cut by 6 bases, the J end by 6 bases, with 9 bases between. The CDR3 DNA is TGTGCCAGCAGTCATGCGAGCGAGCAGTACTTC. Its translation: CASSHASEQYF.

The V call is TRBV10-3, the J call TRBJ2-2; 8 nucleotides match TRBD1. V shed 4 bases, J shed 5 bases, and the junction held 6 bases outside the gene matches. The CDR3 is made up of 15 amino acids. Germline CDR1 ENHRY, CDR2 SYGVKD. CDR3 in amino acids: CAISAGQGATGELFF. The CDR3 DNA is TGTGCCATCAGTGCCGGACAGGGTGCGACCGGGGAGCTGTTTTTT.

V is TRBV4-2 and J is TRBJ1-3; D call uncertain. Trimming cost V 0 bases and J 4 bases, with 10 bases left between them. Germline V lookup: CDR1 LGHNA, CDR2 YNFKEQ. The CDR3 spans 15 residues. The CDR3 is CASSQDQPGGNTIYF. Written as DNA, the CDR3 is TGTGCCAGCAGCCAAGATCAACCCGGCGGAAACACCATATATTTT.

This sequence joins TRBV7-9 and TRBJ1-2; D unresolved. V dropped 2 bases and J dropped 3 bases, with 7 bases sitting between them. Germline loops: CDR1 SEHNR, CDR2 FQNEAQ (reference sequence). The CDR3 is 13 amino acids. CDR3 in amino acids: CASSLSPHYGYTF. The CDR3 nucleotides are TGTGCCAGCAGCTTATCCCCTCACTATGGCTACACCTTC.

This clone came up a few times. V is TRBV6-5 and J is TRBJ2-5; 11 bases match TRBD1. Per the germline V gene, CDR1 is MNHEY and CDR2 is SVGAGI. The trim removed 1 base at V and 5 bases at J, leaving 6 bases unmatched. The CDR3 is made up of 16 amino acids. CDR3 sequence (DNA): TGTGCCAGCAGTTACTTGAGGACAGGGGGCGGGGAGACCCAGTACTTC. Protein product: CASSYLRTGGGETQYF.

The rearrangement links TRBV7-9 to TRBJ2-2, with a tentative D call TRBD2 (6 bases). Trimming removed 1 base at V and 7 bases at J, with 13 bases between. Germline CDR1 and CDR2: SEHNR and FQNEAQ (reference sequence). The CDR3 loop spans 15 amino acids. DNA for the CDR3: TGTGCCAGCAGCTTAGGGAGGGTCGCGGACGGGGAGCTGTTTTTT. Encoded protein: CASSLGRVADGELFF.

The rearrangement joins TRBV2 to TRBJ2-2; a weak D match, TRBD1 (5 bases). Germline V gene sequence: CDR1 SNHLY, CDR2 FYNNEI. This CDR3 is built from 14 residues. Trimming left V 0 bases short and J 4 bases short, with 6 bases between. CDR3 loop: CASSEARGTGELFF. CDR3 DNA sequence: TGTGCCAGCAGTGAAGCTAGGGGCACCGGGGAGCTGTTTTTT.

This sequence joins TRBV27 and TRBJ2-4, with 9 positions matching TRBD2. Germline CDR1 and CDR2: MNHEY and SMNVEV (reference sequence). There are 15 residues in the CDR3. The J segment lost 4 bases and the V segment lost 5 bases, leaving 6 bases of the junction unmatched. The CDR3 DNA is TGTGCCAGCAGTAGACTAGCGGAGGGAAAAAACATTCAGTACTTC. Translated: CASSRLAEGKNIQYF.

V gene TRBV7-3 combines with J gene TRBJ1-2; possible D gene TRBD1, 6 bases. CDR1 and CDR2 (germline): SGHTA, FQGTGA. V gave up 5 bases and J gave up 5 bases, with 9 bases separating them. The CDR3 spans 12 residues. CDR3 nucleotides: TGTGCCAGCAGCCTAGGGGGGTATGGCTACACCTTC. This codes for CASSLGGYGYTF.

V usage is TRBV6-5 and J usage is TRBJ2-3; unclear D gene. This CDR3 spans 11 amino acids. Trimming took off 8 bases at V and 5 bases at J, with 8 bases between the two ends. Germline CDR1 and CDR2: MNHEY and SVGAGI. This CDR3 is CASLFVDTQYF. The CDR3, as DNA: TGTGCCAGCCTTTTTGTAGATACGCAGTATTTT.

The gene calls are TRBV28 and TRBJ2-2, with 8 bases fitting TRBD2. CDR1 is MDHEN, CDR2 SYDVKM, per germline. The CDR3 extends over 15 amino acids. J gave up 6 bases and V 5 bases, and 8 bases lay outside the gene matches. CDR3 in DNA: TGTGCCAGCAGTCCGGGACTAGGATCCGCCGGGGAGCTGTTTTTT. Translation: CASSPGLGSAGELFF.